This record looks at one T cell receptor beta chain sequence and its context. Its specificity is unknown. The germline V gene has CDR1 MGHDK and CDR2 SYGVNS. The CDR3 is made up of 11 amino acids. V was pared by 6 bases and J by 9 bases, with 9 bases between. The sample comes from a study of T cells after yellow fever vaccination. Each CDR3 protein gets one entry after TCRdb re-called the 5' RACE reads with MiXCR. The table has about 140,000 distinct CDR3 sequences, around 6.3% seen once. Study-wide results and limits: Post-booster repertoires again held most primary-vaccination clones (approximately 96% CD4, 85% to 90% CD8). Faster peaking, at day 5 versus 15, marked a secondary response that was weaker. Repertoires obtained by FACS sorting could include abundant clonotypes that entered as contaminants from the bulk population.

The receptor's source is a man aged 25-40 years who received the YFV17D yellow fever vaccine. Material: CD4+ T cells sorted from PBMCs, obtained 10 days after the yellow fever booster vaccination. This chain joins TRBV25-1 and TRBJ2-1; D is ambiguous. In nucleotides, the CDR3 is TGTGCCAGCAGAAGGAGCAGTGAGCAGTTCTTC. Translated: CASRRSSEQFF.